Following are 7 T cell receptor beta chains from one sample sequenced in a study of T-cell memory formation after mild COVID-19. TCRdb re-derived calls from the 5' RACE reads in MiXCR, one entry per CDR3 protein. The sample contains more than 150,000 distinct CDR3 sequences, around 21% of which appear only once. The sample was PBMCs or a T cell subset sorted from them (not recorded which). Receptors originate from an adult woman who had mild COVID-19 (a few samples of this study predate the infection). Cell type and time point are not known.

This chain joins TRBV20-1 and TRBJ1-1; D possibly corresponds to TRBD1 (5 bases). Germline CDR1 DFQATT, CDR2 SNEGSKA (reference sequence). This CDR3 is built from 13 residues. V lost 7 bases, J lost 0 bases, and 12 bases lay in between. CDR3 loop: CSGLSGMNTEAFF. Here the CDR3 DNA reads TGCAGTGGGCTATCAGGGATGAACACTGAAGCTTTCTTT.

This clonotype was found a few times. The chain has TRBV3-1 and TRBJ2-3; 7 bases are a match to TRBD2. Germline V CDR1 and CDR2: LGHDT, YNNKEL (reference sequence). The CDR3 runs 14 residues. The ends lost 8 bases at V and 2 bases at J; junction bases unmatched: 7. This CDR3 reads CASGRAGLTDTQYF. The CDR3 DNA is TGTGCCAGCGGGAGGGCAGGGCTCACAGATACGCAGTATTTT.

The V gene is TRBV9, the J gene TRBJ1-2, with D tentatively TRBD1 (5 bases). V shed 4 bases and J shed 3 bases, with 19 bases lying between them. The CDR3 runs to 16 residues. Germline V gene data show CDR1 as SGDLS and CDR2 as YYNGEE. CDR3 in DNA: TGTGCCAGCAGCATAGCTGGGGACGGGTCAGACTATGGCTACACCTTC. Its translation: CASSIAGDGSDYGYTF.

The V gene is TRBV4-3, the J gene TRBJ2-7; 9 nucleotides agree with TRBD2. CDR3 length: 16 amino acids. CDR1 LGHNA and CDR2 YSLEER come from the germline V gene. V shed 1 base and J 1 base; nucleotides not matched to a gene: 5. DNA for the CDR3: TGCGCCAGCAGCCAAGGTCTAGCGGGACTATCCTACGAGCAGTACTTC. Amino acids: CASSQGLAGLSYEQYF.

This clonotype was picked up many times. This sequence joins TRBV5-1 and TRBJ2-1; no firm D call. The CDR3 sequence is 13 residues long. Looked up from germline, CDR1 is SGHRS and CDR2 is YFSETQ. Trimming stripped 3 bases from V and 7 bases from J, with 11 bases between. The CDR3 DNA reads TGCGCCAGCAGCTCCGGGTGGCAGAATGAGCAGTTCTTC. This sequence encodes CASSSGWQNEQFF.

A few counts support this clonotype. The chain recombines TRBV7-8 with TRBJ1-1; 8 bases are shared with TRBD1. The CDR3 spans 15 residues. The junction had 7 bases not matched to a gene; V was cut back by 4 bases and J by 3 bases. The germline gives CDR1 SGHVS, CDR2 FQNEAQ. The DNA for the CDR3 is TGTGCCAGCAGCTCAGGGGGCGAAGAATACACTGAAGCTTTCTTT. Translation: CASSSGGEEYTEAFF.

This clonotype is labeled as medium-sized (0.01 to 0.1%). The J gene is TRBJ1-1, the V gene TRBV5-5, with D possibly being TRBD1 (5 bases). Per germline, CDR1 SGHKS and CDR2 YYEKEE (reference sequence). This CDR3 spans 12 amino acids. V was cut by 3 bases and J by 5 bases, with 8 bases left in between. CDR3 sequence: CASSSQGTEAFF. As DNA, the CDR3 is TGTGCCAGCAGCTCGCAGGGTACTGAAGCTTTCTTT.